A selection of T cell receptor beta chains follows, all from one sample in a study of graft-versus-host responses after intestinal transplantation. No antigen has been assigned to these receptors. The protocol was immunoSEQ multiplex PCR, while the TCRdb copy is restricted to in-frame clones and leaves out a portion. The repertoire has approximately 110,000 clones, around nine tenths of them found once; the top ten carry 0.2% to 0.25%. The sample in question was unstimulated CD4+ T cells sorted from spleen or lymph node cells, obtained before transplant. These receptors were taken from a human donor who was the organ donor for an intestinal transplant. Each CDR3 is given with its conserved first and last residue.

15	TRBV5-1	TRBJ2-6	CASSGTRTGANVLTF
15	TRBV19	TRBJ1-5	CASSIAWGAQQPQHF
15	TRBV19	TRBJ1-4	CASSIPGTENEKLFF
15	TRBV28	TRBJ2-3	CASSGRLGSTDTQYF
13	TRBV6-1	TRBJ2-7	CASGTSGLYEQYF
15	TRBV6-6	TRBJ1-1	CASSALTGVVTEAFF
14	TRBV6-5	TRBJ2-5	CASRTGTRQETQYF
12	TRBV10-3	TRBJ2-1	CAISELADEQFF
14	TRBV28	TRBJ1-1	CASSFSPLNTEAFF
14	TRBV7-9	TRBJ1-1	CASSLEGRGTEAFF
20	TRBV19	TRBJ1-3	CASTTQGSDFGNRIGNTIYF
15	TRBV6-5	TRBJ2-3	CASSYLRDGTDTQYF
15	TRBV29-1	TRBJ1-4	CSVDLGKAANEKLFF
13	TRBV2	TRBJ1-6	CASSGTYNSPLHF
13	TRBV6-5	TRBJ1-5	CASRDRGNQPQHF
15	TRBV5-1	TRBJ2-3	CASSLGGIETDTQYF
17	TRBV28	TRBJ1-4	CASSLNRPESFNEKLFF
12	TRBV30	TRBJ1-4	CAWGQGSEKLFF
16	TRBV7-2	TRBJ2-1	CASSRPSGGTYNEQFF
16	TRBV7-9	TRBJ2-1	CASSLGASGISNEQFF
13	TRBV28	TRBJ1-4	CASRDRGVRKLFF
16	TRBV4-2	TRBJ2-7	CASSQSTTLRDSEQYF